This T cell receptor (beta chain) stems from a study of blood T cells in healthy people across ages. General observations from the study: Measured against age, TCR beta diversity per million T cells decreased in a roughly linear manner.

Through a sample-barcoded 5' primer and a J-beta primer mix, a second PCR was run for roughly 7 to 11 cycles. From the 5' RACE reads, TCRdb called clonotypes with MiXCR, one entry per CDR3 protein. The profile shows more than 500,000 distinct CDR3 sequences, about 27% of them singletons. Donors were healthy Caucasian individuals from Russia aged about 6 to 95. Germline-derived CDR1 and CDR2 are MNHEY and SMNVEV (reference sequence). The CDR3 has 13 amino acids. In the case of this clonotype: Its antigen is unidentified.

In addition, the sample was reused for a study of T cells of mothers and their children. That investigation notes: From each mother came over 9.5 million TCR beta CDR3 reads, and from each child came 2.5 million to 3 million. Overlap in related mother-child pairs always slightly exceeded unrelated pairs, never significantly.

Sample: blood. This receptor was identified in a boy aged 2 to 9 in good health. The J gene is TRBJ2-5, the V gene TRBV27; a possible D gene is TRBD2 (6 bases). The J call may be incorrect, as the DNA end agrees better with TRBJ2-1. The CDR3 DNA sequence: TGTGCCAGCAGTTTGGGCGGGGAAGGTCCGCAGTTCTTC. Translated: CASSLGGEGPQFF.